The 29 T cell receptor beta chains in this list originate from one sample, sequenced in a study of T cells in Graves' hyperthyroidism and ophthalmopathy. TCR beta CDR3 region amplification was performed from RNA transcripts. The study used the HTBI primer set for a first-round RT-PCR of the TCR CDR3. In TCRdb, the multiplex PCR reads were re-called with MiXCR into one record per CDR3 protein. The sample records about 600,000 distinct CDR3 sequences, approximately 15% being singletons. The sample consisted of blood. Source of these receptors: a woman aged 40 to 50 with Graves' ophthalmopathy.

The rearrangement uses TRBV19 and TRBJ1-2; D unresolved. Germline CDR1 reads LNHDA; CDR2 reads SQIVND (reference sequence). Trimming removed 7 bases from V and 3 bases from J, with 9 bases in between. CDR3 length: 12 residues. The CDR3 region is CASKADYYGYTF. For the CDR3, the DNA is TGTGCCAGTAAGGCAGACTACTATGGCTACACCTTC.

The sample holds one count of this clonotype. The rearrangement uses TRBV4-1 and TRBJ2-1, with TRBD2 as a possible D gene (6 bases). Germline V lookup: CDR1 MGHRA, CDR2 YSYEKL. The CDR3 spans 15 residues. The ends were cut back, 4 bases at V and 3 bases at J, with 13 bases in the middle. CDR3 sequence: CASSRGRGVYNEQFF. The CDR3 coding sequence is TGCGCCAGCAGCCGTGGGCGGGGAGTCTACAATGAGCAGTTCTTC.

This clonotype was counted a few times. The CDR3 DNA sequence: TGTGCCAGCAGCCAATCAATTTGGGAGCAGTACTTC. Translated, it gives CASSQSIWEQYF. The chain joins TRBV14 to TRBJ2-7; D unclear. Trimming stripped 2 bases from V and 7 bases from J, with 9 bases between. The CDR3 consists of 12 residues. CDR1 is SGHDN, CDR2 FVKESK, per germline. The variable domain in full, with the rest retrieved from reference TRBV14 and TRBJ2-7, is EAGVTQFPSHSVIEKGQTVTLRCDPISGHDNLYWYRRVMGKEIKFLLHFVKESKQDESGMPNNRFLAERTGGTYSTLKVQPAELEDSGVYFCASSQSIWEQYFGPGTRLTVT.

The chain is built from TRBV7-9 and TRBJ2-2; no firm D call. Germline CDR1 and CDR2: SEHNR and FQNEAQ (reference sequence). The CDR3 length is 15 residues. V shed 7 bases and J shed 3 bases, with 15 bases lying between them. CDR3 DNA sequence: TGTGCCAGCACCCACTGGGGTTTCGACACCGGGGAGCTGTTTTTT. Amino acid sequence: CASTHWGFDTGELFF.

This clonotype showed up many times. The rearrangement links TRBV7-6 to TRBJ2-2, with a possible D match to TRBD2 (7 bases). This CDR3 is built from 17 residues. Germline V gene lookup returns CDR1 SGHVS and CDR2 FNYEAQ. V lost 5 bases and J lost 5, with 21 bases in between. The CDR3 DNA follows: TGTGCCAGCAGCCGAGTGGGGGGGCTCGTCGGTACCGGGGAGCTGTTTTTT. It yields the protein CASSRVGGLVGTGELFF.

The genes are TRBV6-2 or TRBV6-3 and TRBJ1-4; 7 nucleotides align to TRBD1. This CDR3 is 15 amino acids long. Per the germline V gene, CDR1 is MNHEY and CDR2 is SVGEGT. Losses at the gene ends were 0 bases for V and 6 bases for J; bases not matched to a gene: 4. CDR3 sequence reads: CASSYSPGGHEKLFF. The CDR3 DNA is TGTGCCAGCAGTTACTCCCCAGGGGGTCATGAAAAACTGTTTTTT.

This clonotype was picked up many times. This chain uses TRBV30 with TRBJ1-1; D possibly corresponds to TRBD1 (6 bases). Germline loops: CDR1 GTSNPN, CDR2 SVGIG (reference sequence). This CDR3 has 13 residues. V was trimmed by 6 bases and J by 5 bases, leaving 16 bases between them. The DNA of the CDR3 is TGTGCCTGCAACAGGGTTTTAGGAACTGAAGCTTTCTTT. This sequence encodes CACNRVLGTEAFF.

This clonotype has a count of ten or more. The V and J genes are TRBV3-1 and TRBJ2-7, with 7 positions matching TRBD1. Trimming removed 1 base from V and 2 bases from J; junction bases left unmatched: 5. The CDR3 consists of 15 residues. CDR1 and CDR2 (germline): LGHDT, YNNKEL (reference sequence). CDR3 loop: CASSQGTGTPYEQYF. CDR3 coding DNA: TGTGCCAGCAGCCAAGGGACAGGAACCCCCTACGAGCAGTACTTC.

This clonotype showed up many times. The rearrangement uses TRBV20-1 and TRBJ2-1, with 7 bases lining up with TRBD2. The J segment lost 5 bases and the V segment lost 7 bases, leaving 11 bases of the junction unmatched. The CDR3 runs to 14 residues. Per the germline V gene, CDR1 is DFQATT and CDR2 is SNEGSKA (reference sequence). CDR3 sequence reads: CSVDASGTNNEQFF. Here the CDR3 DNA reads TGCAGTGTCGATGCAAGCGGGACCAACAATGAGCAGTTCTTC.

In this sample, this clonotype turned up many times. The V and J genes are TRBV7-2 and TRBJ2-3; D remains unclear. The CDR3 is 15 amino acids. CDR1 and CDR2 (germline): SGHTA, FQGNSA. V lost 3 bases and J 1 base, leaving 11 bases between the germline ends. The CDR3 is CASSFNALGTDTQYF. The DNA of the CDR3 is TGTGCCAGCAGCTTTAACGCCCTAGGCACAGATACGCAGTATTTT.

This clonotype was found many times. This chain connects TRBV2 to TRBJ2-7; D is unresolved. The CDR3 spans 12 residues. Germline CDR1 SNHLY, CDR2 FYNNEI. V was shortened by 7 bases and J by 6 bases, with 13 bases between the two germline ends. CDR3 nucleotide sequence: TGTGCCAGCAAAAGGCCAGGCCGCGAGCAGTACTTC. This gives the protein CASKRPGREQYF.

This clonotype has more than one count but fewer than ten. The chain recombines TRBV19 with TRBJ2-1; 9 nucleotides align to TRBD2. Germline assignment: CDR1 LNHDA and CDR2 SQIVND (reference sequence). The CDR3 sequence is 16 residues long. V lost 6 bases and J lost 6; bases outside the gene matches: 12. The CDR3 reads CASRITGTSIFNEQFF. Written as DNA, the CDR3 is TGTGCCAGTAGAATAACCGGGACTAGCATTTTCAATGAGCAGTTCTTC.

This clonotype was counted many times. The chain is built from TRBV7-9 and TRBJ1-5, with 10 bases that match TRBD1. Germline CDR1 and CDR2: SEHNR and FQNEAQ (reference sequence). The CDR3 has 14 amino acids. Trimming took 5 bases from V and 7 from J; bases not matched to a gene: 5. The CDR3 reads CASSPGQGYQPQHF. CDR3 nucleotide sequence: TGTGCCAGCAGCCCGGGACAGGGGTACCAGCCCCAGCATTTT.

CDR3 DNA sequence: TGTGCCAGCAGTGTGGGGGCCCAGCAGTTCTTC. It specifies CASSVGAQQFF. V gene TRBV6-1 combines with J gene TRBJ2-1; D is possibly TRBD1 (6 bases). The CDR3 sequence is 11 residues long. Germline CDR1 MNHNS, CDR2 SASEGT. The V and J ends lost 4 bases and 11 bases respectively, with 9 bases between them.

In its sample, this clonotype was seen many times. V gene TRBV7-8 combines with J gene TRBJ2-1; 9 bases map to TRBD1. CDR3 length equals 15 residues. Germline V gene lookup returns CDR1 SGHVS and CDR2 FQNEAQ. Trimming at V came to 5 bases and at J to 8 bases, leaving 10 bases not matched to a gene. Here the CDR3 DNA reads TGTGCCAGCAGCCACCCGGGACAGGGAAGGGATGAGCAGTTCTTC. It codes for CASSHPGQGRDEQFF.

This clonotype was observed many times. V is TRBV20-1 and J is TRBJ2-7, with TRBD2 matching 12 bases. The ends lost 3 bases at V and 2 bases at J; junction bases unmatched: 14. Germline values: CDR1 DFQATT, CDR2 SNEGSKA (reference sequence). CDR3 length: 18 residues. The CDR3 spells CSASASGTSGQRAYEQYF. CDR3 bases: TGCAGTGCTAGTGCCTCCGGGACTAGCGGGCAAAGAGCCTACGAGCAGTACTTC.

This clonotype has a handful of counts. This chain uses TRBV13 with TRBJ2-1, with 9 bases matching TRBD1. The CDR3 totals 15 residues. J gave up 7 bases and V 5 bases, and 9 bases lay outside the gene matches. The germline CDR1 and CDR2 sequences are PRHDT and FYEKMQ (reference sequence). In nucleotides, the CDR3 is TGTGCCAGCAGCCCCGGACAGGGGATTGTAAATGAGCAGTTCTTC. It translates to CASSPGQGIVNEQFF.

The CDR3 region has the DNA TGTGCCAGCCGAAGACGGGAGACCGTCACAGATACGCAGTATTTT. Its translation: CASRRRETVTDTQYF. The rearrangement uses TRBV27 and TRBJ2-3; possibly TRBD2 for D (6 bases). Between the trimmed V and J ends, which lost 8 bases and 2 bases, there was a span of 17 bases. The CDR3 consists of 15 residues. CDR1 and CDR2 from the germline V gene are MNHEY and SMNVEV (reference sequence).

The CDR3 DNA is TGTGCCAGCAGTCCAACGCTCCTGGATAGCACAGATACGCAGTATTTT. Translation gives CASSPTLLDSTDTQYF. The V gene is TRBV11-1, the J gene TRBJ2-3, with D uncertain. The CDR3 is 16 residues long. The germline V gene has CDR1 SGHAT and CDR2 FQDESV (reference sequence). The V gene lost 6 bases and the J gene lost 0 bases, with 16 bases spanning the gap.

This clonotype was seen more than once but under ten times. V gene TRBV2 combines with J gene TRBJ2-2; possible D gene TRBD1, 6 bases. Per the germline V gene, CDR1 is SNHLY and CDR2 is FYNNEI. This CDR3 has 15 amino acids. The V gene lost 6 bases and the J gene lost 4 bases, with 15 bases spanning the gap. This chain's CDR3 is CASRIFRGPTGELFF. The CDR3 nucleotides are TGTGCCAGCAGAATTTTCAGGGGCCCCACCGGGGAGCTGTTTTTT.

DNA for the CDR3: TGTGCCAGCTCGGGACAGGGGGCGACTGAAGCTTTCTTT. Amino acid sequence: CASSGQGATEAFF. The V and J genes are TRBV19 and TRBJ1-1; 12 nucleotides align to TRBD1. Trimming took 9 bases from V and 5 from J; bases not matched to a gene: 4. CDR1 is LNHDA, CDR2 SQIVND, per germline (reference sequence). CDR3 length: 13 amino acids.

This clonotype was observed at least ten times. This chain uses TRBV7-2 with TRBJ2-3; 7 nucleotides agree with TRBD1. The germline CDR1 and CDR2 sequences are SGHTA and FQGNSA. The CDR3 is made up of 16 amino acids. V trimming: 4 bases; J trimming: 0 bases; junction bases outside the gene matches: 7. CDR3 sequence: CASSSQGVTSTDTQYF. For the CDR3, the DNA is TGTGCCAGCAGCTCTCAGGGGGTAACTAGCACAGATACGCAGTATTTT.

The chain joins TRBV27 to TRBJ2-2; D is perhaps TRBD2 (7 bases). Trimming took off 6 bases at V and 5 bases at J, with 13 bases between the two ends. The CDR3 is made up of 14 amino acids. CDR1 and CDR2 from the germline V gene are MNHEY and SMNVEV (reference sequence). The CDR3 is CASRRGAGTGELFF. CDR3 bases: TGTGCCAGCAGACGGGGGGCCGGGACCGGGGAGCTGTTTTTT.

This clonotype has a handful of counts. V is TRBV15 and J is TRBJ2-1; the match to TRBD2 covers 13 bases. The CDR3 length is 16 residues. Trimming at V came to 9 bases and at J to 4 bases, leaving 9 bases not matched to a gene. Germline V CDR1 and CDR2: LNHNV, YYDKDF (reference sequence). CDR3 DNA sequence: TGTGCCACAAAAAAAGGGACTAGCGGGGATTACAATGAGCAGTTCTTC. It yields the protein CATKKGTSGDYNEQFF.

The rearrangement joins TRBV20-1 to TRBJ2-1; TRBD1 agrees at 7 bases. CDR1 and CDR2 from the germline V gene are DFQATT and SNEGSKA (reference sequence). The CDR3 runs to 15 residues. V lost 1 base to trimming and J lost 3 bases; unmatched junction nucleotides: 6. DNA of the CDR3: TGCAGTGCTAGAGTACAGGGGTCTTTCTACAATGAGCAGTTCTTC. It is translated as CSARVQGSFYNEQFF.

This chain's CDR3 is CASSLGPFEQFF. The CDR3 nucleotides read TGTGCCAGCAGTTTAGGTCCGTTTGAGCAGTTCTTC. V is TRBV12-3 or TRBV12-4 and J is TRBJ2-1; D is unresolved. This CDR3 spans 12 amino acids. V lost 1 base and J 9 bases, leaving 7 bases between the germline ends.

This clonotype was recorded many times. The rearrangement uses TRBV2 and TRBJ1-2, with no clear D. V shed 5 bases and J shed 4 bases, with 14 bases lying between them. Germline CDR1 SNHLY, CDR2 FYNNEI. CDR3 length equals 14 residues. CDR3 amino acids: CASSPPLVSYGYTF. For the CDR3, the DNA is TGTGCCAGCAGTCCCCCACTTGTAAGCTATGGCTACACCTTC.

The chain joins TRBV12-3 or TRBV12-4 to TRBJ2-4; TRBD1 aligns across 9 bases. The CDR3 contains 15 residues. The trim removed 5 bases at V and 3 bases at J, leaving 5 bases unmatched. CDR3 bases: TGTGCCAGCAGTACACAGGGGGCGGGCAAAAACATTCAGTACTTC. Protein product: CASSTQGAGKNIQYF.

The chain is built from TRBV5-8 and TRBJ2-3; no clear D gene. Germline-derived CDR1 and CDR2 are SGHTS and YDEGEE. V gave up 1 base and J gave up 2 bases, with 11 bases separating them. The CDR3 sequence is 15 residues long. The CDR3 is CASSLWQDNTDTQYF. The DNA for the CDR3 is TGTGCCAGCAGCTTGTGGCAGGATAACACAGATACGCAGTATTTT.